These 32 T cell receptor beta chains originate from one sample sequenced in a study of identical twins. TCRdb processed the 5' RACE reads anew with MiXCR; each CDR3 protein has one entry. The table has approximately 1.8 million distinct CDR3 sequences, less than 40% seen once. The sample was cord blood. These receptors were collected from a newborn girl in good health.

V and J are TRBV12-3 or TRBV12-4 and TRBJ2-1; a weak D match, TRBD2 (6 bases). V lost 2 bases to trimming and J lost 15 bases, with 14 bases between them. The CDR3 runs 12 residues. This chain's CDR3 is CASSLSGLATFF. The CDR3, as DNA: TGTGCCAGCAGTTTAAGTGGGCTAGCGACGTTCTTC.

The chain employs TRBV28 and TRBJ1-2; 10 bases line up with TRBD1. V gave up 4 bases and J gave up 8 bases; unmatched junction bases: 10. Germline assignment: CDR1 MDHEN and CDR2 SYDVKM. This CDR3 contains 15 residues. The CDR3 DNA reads TGTGCCAGCAGTTCTGCAGGGACAGGGGCGGACGGCTACACCTTC. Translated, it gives CASSSAGTGADGYTF.

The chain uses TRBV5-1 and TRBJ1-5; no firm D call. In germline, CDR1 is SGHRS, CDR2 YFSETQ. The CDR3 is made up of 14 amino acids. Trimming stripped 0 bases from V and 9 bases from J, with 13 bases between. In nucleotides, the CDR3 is TGCGCCAGCAGCTTGGACCCAGGCGTCGGGCCCCAGCATTTT. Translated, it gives CASSLDPGVGPQHF.

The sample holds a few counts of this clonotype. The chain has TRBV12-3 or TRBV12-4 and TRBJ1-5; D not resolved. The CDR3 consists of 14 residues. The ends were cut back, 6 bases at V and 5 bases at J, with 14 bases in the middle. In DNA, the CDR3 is TGTGCCAGCAGCTTAAAGAGGGTCTATCAGCCCCAGCATTTT. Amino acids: CASSLKRVYQPQHF.

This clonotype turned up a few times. CDR3 region: CASSTYTGAINNEQFF. CDR3 DNA: TGTGCCAGCAGCACCTATACAGGGGCTATTAACAATGAGCAGTTCTTC. V gene TRBV7-2 combines with J gene TRBJ2-1; 7 bases agree with TRBD1. J lost 5 bases, V lost 5 bases, and 12 bases had no gene match. CDR1 and CDR2 (germline): SGHTA, FQGNSA. The CDR3 loop spans 16 amino acids.

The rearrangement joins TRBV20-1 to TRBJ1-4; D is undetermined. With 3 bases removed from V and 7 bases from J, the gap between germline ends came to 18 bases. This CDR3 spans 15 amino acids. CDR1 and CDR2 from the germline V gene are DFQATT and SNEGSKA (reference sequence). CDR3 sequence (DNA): TGCAGTGCTAGGTGGAGGGAATGGAGCGGTGAAAAACTGTTTTTT. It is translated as CSARWREWSGEKLFF.

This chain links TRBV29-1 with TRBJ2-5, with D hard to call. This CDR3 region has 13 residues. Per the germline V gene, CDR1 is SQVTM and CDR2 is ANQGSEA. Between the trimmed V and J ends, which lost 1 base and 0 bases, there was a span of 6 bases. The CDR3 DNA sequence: TGCAGCGTTGAAGGGCGCTACCAAGAGACCCAGTACTTC. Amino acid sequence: CSVEGRYQETQYF.

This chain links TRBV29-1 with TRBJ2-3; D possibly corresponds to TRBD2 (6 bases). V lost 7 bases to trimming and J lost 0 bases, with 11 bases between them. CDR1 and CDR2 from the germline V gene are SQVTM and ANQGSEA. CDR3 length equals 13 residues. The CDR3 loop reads CSGQGGSTDTQYF. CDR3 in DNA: TGCAGCGGTCAGGGAGGTAGCACAGATACGCAGTATTTT.

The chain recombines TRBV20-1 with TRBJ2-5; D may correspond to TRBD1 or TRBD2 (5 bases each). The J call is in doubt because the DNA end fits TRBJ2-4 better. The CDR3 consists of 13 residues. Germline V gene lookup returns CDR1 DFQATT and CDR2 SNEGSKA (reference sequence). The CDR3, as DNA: TGCAGTGCCCCGAGGGGCGCGGCGGGCATTCAGTACTTC. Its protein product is CSAPRGAAGIQYF.

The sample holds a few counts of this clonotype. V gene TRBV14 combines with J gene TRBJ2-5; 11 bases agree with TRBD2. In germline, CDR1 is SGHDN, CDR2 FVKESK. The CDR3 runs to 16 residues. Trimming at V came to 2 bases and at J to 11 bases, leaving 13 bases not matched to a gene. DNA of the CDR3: TGTGCCAGCAGCCAACCCGGGACTAGCGGCTACAATGAGCAGTACTTC. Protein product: CASSQPGTSGYNEQYF.

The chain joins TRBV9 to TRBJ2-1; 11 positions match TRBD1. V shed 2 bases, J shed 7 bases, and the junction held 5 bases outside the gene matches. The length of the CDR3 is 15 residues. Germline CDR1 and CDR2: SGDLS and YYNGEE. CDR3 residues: CASSVLGQGANEQFF. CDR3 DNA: TGTGCCAGCAGCGTTCTAGGACAGGGGGCAAATGAGCAGTTCTTC.

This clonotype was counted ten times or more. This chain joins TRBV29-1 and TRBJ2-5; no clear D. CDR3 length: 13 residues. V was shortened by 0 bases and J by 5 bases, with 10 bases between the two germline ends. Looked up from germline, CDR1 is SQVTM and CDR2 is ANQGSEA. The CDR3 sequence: CSVEEDAEETQYF. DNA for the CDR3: TGCAGCGTTGAAGAGGACGCGGAGGAGACCCAGTACTTC.

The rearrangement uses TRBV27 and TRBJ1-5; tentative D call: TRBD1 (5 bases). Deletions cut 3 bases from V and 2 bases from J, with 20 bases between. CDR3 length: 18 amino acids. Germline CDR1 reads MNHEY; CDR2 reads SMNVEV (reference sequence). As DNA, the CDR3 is TGTGCCAGCAGTTTTGGACATCGGAGAGGAGGGGGCAATCAGCCCCAGCATTTT. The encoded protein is CASSFGHRRGGGNQPQHF.

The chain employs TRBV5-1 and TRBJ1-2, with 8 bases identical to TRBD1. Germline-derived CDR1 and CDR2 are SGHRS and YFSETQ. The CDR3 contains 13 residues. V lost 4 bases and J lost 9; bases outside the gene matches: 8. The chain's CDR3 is CASSPQGAGCYTF. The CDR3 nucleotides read TGCGCCAGCAGCCCTCAGGGGGCAGGATGCTACACCTTC.

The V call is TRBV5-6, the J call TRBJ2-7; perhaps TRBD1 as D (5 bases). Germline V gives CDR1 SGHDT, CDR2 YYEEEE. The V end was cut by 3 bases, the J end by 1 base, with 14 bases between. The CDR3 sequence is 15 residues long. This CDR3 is CASSSNQGQSYEQYF. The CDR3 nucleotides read TGTGCCAGCAGCTCAAACCAAGGACAATCCTACGAGCAGTACTTC.

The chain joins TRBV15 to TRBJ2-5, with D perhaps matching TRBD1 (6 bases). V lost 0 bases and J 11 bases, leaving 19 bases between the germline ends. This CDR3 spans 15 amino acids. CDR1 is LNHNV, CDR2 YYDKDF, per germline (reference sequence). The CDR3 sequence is CATSRDLRTDNEQYF. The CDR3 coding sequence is TGTGCCACCAGCAGAGATTTACGGACAGACAATGAGCAGTACTTC. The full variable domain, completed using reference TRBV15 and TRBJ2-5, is DAMVIQNPRYQVTQFGKPVTLSCSQTLNHNVMYWYQQKSSQAPKLLFHYYDKDFNNEADTPDNFQSRRPNTSFCFLDIRSPGLGDTAMYLCATSRDLRTDNEQYFGPGTRLLVL.

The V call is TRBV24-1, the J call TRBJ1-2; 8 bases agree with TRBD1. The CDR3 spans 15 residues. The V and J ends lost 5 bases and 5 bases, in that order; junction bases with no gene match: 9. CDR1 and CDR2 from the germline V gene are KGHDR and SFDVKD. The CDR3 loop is CATSGPPGQAYGYTF. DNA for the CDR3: TGTGCCACCAGTGGCCCCCCGGGACAGGCTTATGGCTACACCTTC.

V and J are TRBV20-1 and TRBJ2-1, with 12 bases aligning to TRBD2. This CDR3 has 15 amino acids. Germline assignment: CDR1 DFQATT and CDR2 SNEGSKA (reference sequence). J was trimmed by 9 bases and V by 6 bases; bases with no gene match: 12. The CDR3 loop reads CSANPTSGRGGEQFF. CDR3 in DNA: TGCAGTGCGAACCCGACTAGCGGGAGAGGGGGTGAGCAGTTCTTC.

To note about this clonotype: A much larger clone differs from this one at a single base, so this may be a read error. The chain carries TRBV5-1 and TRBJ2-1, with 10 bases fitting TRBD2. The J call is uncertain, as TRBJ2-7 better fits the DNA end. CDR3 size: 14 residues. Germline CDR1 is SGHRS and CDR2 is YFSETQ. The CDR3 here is CASSSGGPNNEQYF. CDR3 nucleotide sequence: TGCGCCAGTTCTAGCGGGGGCCCTAACAATGAGCAGTACTTC.

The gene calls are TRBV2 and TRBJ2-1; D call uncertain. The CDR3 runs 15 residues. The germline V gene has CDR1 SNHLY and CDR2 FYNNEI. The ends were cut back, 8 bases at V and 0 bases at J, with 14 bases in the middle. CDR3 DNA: TGTGCCAGCCGAATGGGTGCTAGCTCCTACAATGAGCAGTTCTTC. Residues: CASRMGASSYNEQFF. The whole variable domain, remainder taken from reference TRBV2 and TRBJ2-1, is EPEVTQTPSHQVTQMGQEVILRCVPISNHLYFYWYRQILGQKVEFLVSFYNNEISEKSEIFDDQFSVERPDGSNFTLKIRSTKLEDSAMYFCASRMGASSYNEQFFGPGTRLTVL.

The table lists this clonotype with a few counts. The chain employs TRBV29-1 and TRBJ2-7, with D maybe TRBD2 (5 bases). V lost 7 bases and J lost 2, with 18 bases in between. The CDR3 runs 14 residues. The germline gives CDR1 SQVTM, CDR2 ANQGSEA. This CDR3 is CSAGEGRMAYEQYF. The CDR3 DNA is TGCAGCGCCGGTGAGGGTCGTATGGCCTACGAGCAGTACTTC.

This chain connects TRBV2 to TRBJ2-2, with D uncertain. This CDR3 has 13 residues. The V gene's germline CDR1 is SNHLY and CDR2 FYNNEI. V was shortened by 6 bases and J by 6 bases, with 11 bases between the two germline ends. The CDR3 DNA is TGTGCCAGCAGAACCGCATGGGCCGGGGAGCTGTTTTTT. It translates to CASRTAWAGELFF.

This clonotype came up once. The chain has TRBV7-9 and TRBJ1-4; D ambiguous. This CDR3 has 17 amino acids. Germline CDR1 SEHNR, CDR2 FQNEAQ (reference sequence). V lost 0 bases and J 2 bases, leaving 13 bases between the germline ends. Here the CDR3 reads CASSLAGLTMTNEKLFF. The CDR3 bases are TGTGCCAGCAGCTTAGCGGGCCTAACGATGACTAATGAAAAACTGTTTTTT.

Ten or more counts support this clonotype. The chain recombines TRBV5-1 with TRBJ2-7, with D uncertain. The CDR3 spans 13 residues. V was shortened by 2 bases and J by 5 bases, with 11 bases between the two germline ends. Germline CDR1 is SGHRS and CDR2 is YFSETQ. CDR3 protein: CASSLDVANEQYF. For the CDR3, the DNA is TGCGCCAGCAGCTTAGACGTCGCTAACGAGCAGTACTTC.

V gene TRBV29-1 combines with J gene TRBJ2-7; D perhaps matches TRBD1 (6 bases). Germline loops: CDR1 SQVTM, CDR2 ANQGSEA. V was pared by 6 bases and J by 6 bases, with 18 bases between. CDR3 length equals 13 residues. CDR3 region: CSVLIRGRSEQYF. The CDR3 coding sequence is TGCAGCGTCCTAATCAGGGGTCGTAGCGAGCAGTACTTC.

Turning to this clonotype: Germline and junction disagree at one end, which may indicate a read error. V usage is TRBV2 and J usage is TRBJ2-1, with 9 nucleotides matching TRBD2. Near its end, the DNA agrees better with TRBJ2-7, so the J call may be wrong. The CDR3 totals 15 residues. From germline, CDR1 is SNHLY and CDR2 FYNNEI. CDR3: CASSDPAGGIYGQYF. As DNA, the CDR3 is TGTGCCAGCAGTGACCCCGCGGGGGGGATCTACGGGCAGTACTTC.

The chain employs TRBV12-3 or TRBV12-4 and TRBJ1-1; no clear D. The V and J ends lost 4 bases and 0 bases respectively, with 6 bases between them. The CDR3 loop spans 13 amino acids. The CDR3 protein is CASSWRMNTEAFF. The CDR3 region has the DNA TGTGCCAGCAGTTGGAGAATGAACACTGAAGCTTTCTTT.

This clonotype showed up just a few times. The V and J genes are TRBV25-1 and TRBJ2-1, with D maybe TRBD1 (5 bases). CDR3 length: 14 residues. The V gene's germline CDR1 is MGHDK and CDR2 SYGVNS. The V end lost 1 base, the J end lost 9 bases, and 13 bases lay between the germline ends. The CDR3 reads CASSEWGRTGEQFF. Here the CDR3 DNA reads TGTGCCAGCAGTGAATGGGGCCGTACCGGTGAGCAGTTCTTC.

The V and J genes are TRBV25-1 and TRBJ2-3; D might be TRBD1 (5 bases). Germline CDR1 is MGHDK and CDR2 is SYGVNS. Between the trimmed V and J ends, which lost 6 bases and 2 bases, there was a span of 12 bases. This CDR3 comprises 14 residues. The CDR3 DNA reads TGTGCCAGCAGAGGTCCGACAGCCACAGATACGCAGTATTTT. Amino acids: CASRGPTATDTQYF.

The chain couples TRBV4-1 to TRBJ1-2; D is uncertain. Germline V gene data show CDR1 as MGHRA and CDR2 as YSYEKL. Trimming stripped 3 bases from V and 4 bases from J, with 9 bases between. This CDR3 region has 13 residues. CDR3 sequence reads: CASSQMEGYGYTF. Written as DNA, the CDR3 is TGCGCCAGCAGCCAGATGGAGGGCTATGGCTACACCTTC.

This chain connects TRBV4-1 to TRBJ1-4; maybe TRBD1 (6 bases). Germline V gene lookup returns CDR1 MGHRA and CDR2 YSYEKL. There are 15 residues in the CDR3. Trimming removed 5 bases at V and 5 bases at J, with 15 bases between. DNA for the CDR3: TGCGCCAGCAGCTGGGGGCCCAGGGGAAATGAAAAACTGTTTTTT. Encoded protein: CASSWGPRGNEKLFF.

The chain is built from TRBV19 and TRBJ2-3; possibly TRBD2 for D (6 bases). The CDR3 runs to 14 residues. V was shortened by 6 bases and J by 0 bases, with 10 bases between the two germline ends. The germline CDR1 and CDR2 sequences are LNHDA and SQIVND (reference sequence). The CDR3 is CASRWRASTDTQYF. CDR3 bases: TGTGCCAGTAGATGGAGGGCTAGCACAGATACGCAGTATTTT.